The sample holds a few counts of the clone carrying this T cell receptor beta chain. Its antigen is as yet unknown. This entry belongs to a study of T cells after yellow fever vaccination. The study, taken as a whole, reports: Only a minor proportion of clonotypes was detected across both CD4 and CD8 compartments.

The ends were cut back, 5 bases at V and 4 bases at J, with 9 bases in the middle. Germline CDR1 is SGHDN and CDR2 is FVKESK. The CDR3 extends over 12 amino acids. Generation of TCR cDNA used 5'RACE template switching (which added a universal primer site and UMIs). TCRdb re-derived calls from the 5' RACE reads in MiXCR, one entry per CDR3 protein. Among 620,000 or so distinct CDR3 sequences listed, about 17% were seen once. The source was PBMCs, collected 5 to 6 days after the first yellow fever vaccination. The chain is built from TRBV14 and TRBJ2-7; TRBD1 might be the D (6 bases). The source of this sequence is a man between 18 and 29 years old who received the YFV17D yellow fever vaccine. The chain's CDR3 is CASSKQGYEQYF. CDR3 coding DNA: TGTGCCAGCAGCAAACAGGGTTACGAGCAGTACTTC.